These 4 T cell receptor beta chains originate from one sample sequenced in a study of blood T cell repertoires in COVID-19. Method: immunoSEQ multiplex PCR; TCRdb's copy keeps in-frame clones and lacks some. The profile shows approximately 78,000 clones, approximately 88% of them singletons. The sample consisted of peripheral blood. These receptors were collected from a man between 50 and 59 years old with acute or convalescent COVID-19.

The CDR3 is CASSLPGTSGGVGDTQYF. The CDR3 nucleotides read TGTGCCAGCAGCCTGCCCGGGACTAGCGGGGGGGTGGGAGATACGCAGTATTTT. The chain joins TRBV7-9 to TRBJ2-3; the match to TRBD2 covers 16 bases. V shed 5 bases, J shed 5 bases, and the junction held 10 bases outside the gene matches. This CDR3 contains 18 residues. From germline, CDR1 is SEHNR and CDR2 FQNEAQ (reference sequence).

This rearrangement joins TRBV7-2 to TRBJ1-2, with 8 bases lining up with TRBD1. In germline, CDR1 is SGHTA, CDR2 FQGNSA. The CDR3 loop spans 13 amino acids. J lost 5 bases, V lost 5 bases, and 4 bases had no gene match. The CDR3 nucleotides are TGTGCCAGCAGCCCGGACAGGGATTATGGCTACACCTTC. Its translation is CASSPDRDYGYTF.

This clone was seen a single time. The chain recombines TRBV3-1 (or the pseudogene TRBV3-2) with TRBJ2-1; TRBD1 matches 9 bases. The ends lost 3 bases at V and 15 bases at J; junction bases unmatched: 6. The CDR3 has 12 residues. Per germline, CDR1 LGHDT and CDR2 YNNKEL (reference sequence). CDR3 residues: CASSHGQGKRFF. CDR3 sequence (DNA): TGTGCCAGCAGCCATGGACAGGGGAAGCGGTTCTTC.

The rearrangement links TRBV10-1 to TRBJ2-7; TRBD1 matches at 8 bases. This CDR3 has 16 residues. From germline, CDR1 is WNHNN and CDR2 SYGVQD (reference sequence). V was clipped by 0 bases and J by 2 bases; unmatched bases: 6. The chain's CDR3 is CASSESGTGITYEQYF. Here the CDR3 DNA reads TGCGCCAGCAGTGAGTCGGGGACAGGAATAACCTACGAGCAGTACTTC.